The 20 T cell receptor beta chains presented below share a single source sample, sequenced in a study of blood T cells in healthy people across ages. Primers used in a second PCR of roughly 6 to 11 cycles were a sample-barcoded 5' primer and a J-beta primer mix. TCRdb re-called the 5' RACE reads with MiXCR, one entry per CDR3 protein. Of around 800,000 distinct CDR3 sequences detected, approximately 48% appear once; the ten largest clones hold about 19%. The specimen sequenced was blood. The source of these receptors is a man aged 55 to 69 in good health.

This clonotype has a handful of counts. The chain employs TRBV5-1 and TRBJ2-7; D remains ambiguous. The V end lost 1 base, the J end lost 0 bases, and 8 bases lay between the germline ends. Germline CDR1 and CDR2: SGHRS and YFSETQ. CDR3 length equals 14 residues. In DNA form, the CDR3 reads TGCGCCAGCAGCTTGAGGGCCAACTCCTACGAGCAGTACTTC. Its protein is CASSLRANSYEQYF.

The chain uses TRBV15 and TRBJ1-2; D is undetermined. With 0 bases removed from V and 2 bases from J, the gap between germline ends came to 16 bases. The CDR3 runs to 17 residues. In germline, CDR1 is LNHNV, CDR2 YYDKDF (reference sequence). CDR3 amino acids: CATSRDSGGRTNYGYTF. The DNA of the CDR3 is TGTGCCACCAGCAGAGATAGTGGCGGCCGTACCAACTATGGCTACACCTTC.

J is TRBJ2-6 and V is TRBV7-9, with 8 bases identical to TRBD1. J gave up 0 bases and V 5 bases, and 12 bases lay outside the gene matches. CDR1 is SEHNR and CDR2 is FQNEAQ in the germline V gene (reference sequence). The CDR3 is 19 amino acids. As DNA, the CDR3 is TGTGCCAGCAGCCTCGGGACAGGAGATTTATCCTCTGGGGCCAACGTCCTGACTTTC. This sequence encodes CASSLGTGDLSSGANVLTF.

In nucleotides, the CDR3 is TGTGCCACCAGCAGAGACCAGGTTGCTAATAATTCACCCCTCCACTTT. Protein product: CATSRDQVANNSPLHF. The J gene is TRBJ1-6, the V gene TRBV15; no clear D gene. Trimming shortened V by 0 bases and J by 5 bases, and 11 bases separated the two germline ends. The CDR3 contains 16 residues. Germline values: CDR1 LNHNV, CDR2 YYDKDF (reference sequence).

The chain carries TRBV24-1 and TRBJ2-3; perhaps D is TRBD1 or TRBD2 (5 bases each). V dropped 4 bases and J dropped 5 bases, with 9 bases sitting between them. CDR1 KGHDR and CDR2 SFDVKD come from the germline V gene. The CDR3 spans 13 residues. CDR3 protein: CATSDGAGDTQYF. The DNA for the CDR3 is TGTGCCACCAGTGACGGGGCGGGAGATACGCAGTATTTT.

In this sample, this clonotype turned up a few times. This chain connects TRBV27 to TRBJ2-1; 10 positions match TRBD2. The germline gives CDR1 MNHEY, CDR2 SMNVEV (reference sequence). The CDR3 runs to 15 residues. The trim removed 6 bases at V and 10 bases at J, leaving 12 bases unmatched. The CDR3 DNA is TGTGCCAGCAGAGACTCAGCGGGGGGGCAGATCGAGCAGTTCTTC. Its translation: CASRDSAGGQIEQFF.

The chain carries TRBV7-2 and TRBJ2-5; 8 bases map to TRBD2. Gene TRBJ2-7 matches the end of the DNA better, so the J call may be wrong. The CDR3 loop spans 16 amino acids. The germline V gene encodes CDR1 SGHTA and CDR2 FQGNSA. CDR3 loop: CASSLNPTGGRSEQYF. For the CDR3, the DNA is TGTGCCAGCAGCTTAAACCCTACGGGGGGGCGCTCCGAGCAGTACTTC.

The chain is built from TRBV20-1 and TRBJ2-1; 11 bases fit TRBD2. CDR1 is DFQATT and CDR2 is SNEGSKA in the germline V gene (reference sequence). The CDR3 is 14 residues long. Germline trimming cut 6 bases from V and 6 bases from J; bases unmatched to any gene: 7. Written as DNA, the CDR3 is TGCAGTGCCCTGGGACTAGCGGACCTCAATGAGCAGTTCTTC. It translates to CSALGLADLNEQFF.

This clonotype showed up just once. The chain's CDR3 is CASGGAINGNEQYF. The CDR3 nucleotides are TGTGCCAGCGGGGGGGCAATCAACGGGAATGAGCAGTACTTC. V and J are TRBV27 and TRBJ2-7, with a weak D call TRBD2 (7 bases). The CDR3 is made up of 14 amino acids. V was clipped by 8 bases and J by 7 bases, with 21 bases between them. CDR1 is MNHEY and CDR2 is SMNVEV in the germline V gene (reference sequence).

The rearrangement links TRBV10-3 to TRBJ2-6, with 8 bases that match TRBD1. The CDR3 has 16 amino acids. Germline V CDR1 and CDR2: ENHRY, SYGVKD. V gave up 4 bases and J gave up 0 bases; unmatched junction bases: 2. CDR3 protein: CAISAGQVSGANVLTF. The CDR3 bases are TGTGCCATCAGTGCGGGACAGGTCTCTGGGGCCAACGTCCTGACTTTC.

The chain links TRBV11-2 to TRBJ2-4; D remains ambiguous. The J call may be incorrect, as the DNA end agrees better with TRBJ2-7. The CDR3 has 15 residues. The germline V gene has CDR1 SGHAT and CDR2 FQNNGV. CDR3 nucleotide sequence: TGTGCCAGCAGCTTAGTGGACCAGCTGGTCTACGAGCAGTACTTC. Translating it yields CASSLVDQLVYEQYF.

Only a few counts were recorded for this clonotype. The CDR3 loop reads CASTDQGAVSNQPQHF. The CDR3 DNA follows: TGTGCCAGCACAGACCAGGGGGCGGTGAGCAATCAGCCCCAGCATTTT. The chain is built from TRBV12-3 or TRBV12-4 and TRBJ1-5; 8 bases agree with TRBD1. With V trimmed by 7 bases and J by 1 base, 9 bases remained unmatched. This CDR3 comprises 16 residues.

Of note for this clonotype: With a much larger clone just one base away, this may be a read error. This chain uses TRBV10-3 with TRBJ2-5; D is unresolved. The V and J ends lost 4 bases and 4 bases respectively, with 19 bases between them. The CDR3 is 16 residues long. CDR1 and CDR2 from the germline V gene are ENHRY and SYGVKD. CDR3 amino acids: CAISGVSPVGSETQYF. Written as DNA, the CDR3 is TGTGCCATCAGTGGGGTTTCCCCGGTTGGTTCAGAGACCCAGTACTTC.

This clonotype appeared a few times. V and J are TRBV20-1 and TRBJ2-7; 8 bases fit TRBD1. Germline trimming cut 7 bases from V and 5 bases from J; bases unmatched to any gene: 13. The length of the CDR3 is 14 residues. Germline-derived CDR1 and CDR2 are DFQATT and SNEGSKA (reference sequence). The CDR3 protein is CSVPQGAKVDEQYF. CDR3 DNA sequence: TGCAGTGTTCCTCAGGGGGCGAAAGTTGACGAGCAGTACTTC.

This clonotype was picked up many times. The J gene is TRBJ1-2, the V gene TRBV20-1, with D perhaps TRBD1 (6 bases). The ends were cut back, 6 bases at V and 4 bases at J, with 12 bases in the middle. The germline gives CDR1 DFQATT, CDR2 SNEGSKA (reference sequence). The CDR3 sequence is 12 residues long. The CDR3 protein is CSAEGGGYGYTF. The CDR3 nucleotides are TGCAGTGCCGAGGGGGGGGGCTATGGCTACACCTTC.

V is TRBV6-2 or TRBV6-3 and J is TRBJ1-5, with 9 bases fitting TRBD1. In germline, CDR1 is MNHEY, CDR2 SVGEGT. The CDR3 sequence is 17 residues long. V was clipped by 5 bases and J by 2 bases; unmatched bases: 10. The CDR3 sequence is CASSPRTGVVRNQPQHF. Here the CDR3 DNA reads TGTGCCAGCAGTCCCCGGACAGGGGTGGTTCGCAATCAGCCCCAGCATTTT.

This clonotype appeared a single time. The chain links TRBV6-2 or TRBV6-3 to TRBJ2-4; D possibly corresponds to TRBD2 (7 bases). V was shortened by 5 bases and J by 5 bases, with 16 bases between the two germline ends. This CDR3 spans 15 amino acids. Germline values: CDR1 MNHEY, CDR2 SVGEGT. CDR3 nucleotide sequence: TGTGCCAGCAGTCAGGGTCGGGGGGCCGAAAACATTCAGTACTTC. Its translation is CASSQGRGAENIQYF.

This clonotype occurred a few times. The rearrangement joins TRBV24-1 to TRBJ2-1; D may be TRBD1 or TRBD2 (9 bases each). Germline CDR1 and CDR2: KGHDR and SFDVKD. The CDR3 contains 19 residues. With 4 bases removed from V and 4 bases from J, the gap between germline ends came to 25 bases. Here the CDR3 reads CATSDPQGAGGGGYNEQFF. The CDR3 DNA sequence: TGTGCCACCAGTGACCCACAGGGGGCTGGCGGGGGGGGATACAATGAGCAGTTCTTC.

Of note for this clonotype: One end of the junction does not line up with germline, which may come from a read error. The CDR3 sequence: CASSPPSGESYGQYF. The DNA of the CDR3 is TGTGCCAGCTCACCACCCTCAGGGGAGAGTTACGGGCAGTACTTC. V is TRBV18 and J is TRBJ2-7, with D perhaps TRBD1 (6 bases). There are 15 residues in the CDR3. Germline V CDR1 and CDR2: KGHSH, LQKENI.

The V and J genes are TRBV6-5 and TRBJ2-6; unclear D gene. Germline V gene data show CDR1 as MNHEY and CDR2 as SVGAGI. The ends were cut back, 6 bases at V and 2 bases at J, with 11 bases in the middle. The length of the CDR3 is 15 residues. The CDR3 nucleotides are TGTGCCAGCAGCGACGCGATCACTGGGGCCAACGTCCTGACTTTC. It codes for CASSDAITGANVLTF.